The present T cell receptor (beta chain) was sequenced within a study of long-term antiretroviral therapy in people with HIV (dated by TCRdb to 2021 to 2024). As for the study more broadly: The earliest samples were collected approximately a decade before the 2015 WHO recommendation for immediate ART, a period when ART was typically delayed until CD4 counts fell. A total of about 200 cryopreserved PBMC samples were contributed to the cohort by 30 adults with confirmed HIV infection, with samples collected serially over a mean of approximately 6 years (range 1-12). Whether ART initiation and durable HIV suppression were associated with changes in peripheral blood TRB repertoire composition and diversity was tested in a retrospective serial study. No cross-contamination during QIAcube processing turned up in test extractions that ran a monoclonal T-cell line alongside 33 polyclonal samples. Of the 30 participants with HIV, approximately ten were female.

Inclusion was restricted to participants for whom at least one PBMC sample before ART initiation and at least two post-ART samples were available. Treatment was received in the United States of America by all participants with HIV. Cryopreserved samples of about 1-11 million PBMC were thawed and washed before DNA extraction. At the time of the earliest PBMC sample, participants with HIV were aged between roughly 20 and 54 years. Each participant contributed PBMC samples from 1-4 timepoints before ART initiation and 2-8 timepoints after ART initiation, with a median of 7 samples. For every participant, serial HIV viral load, CD4+ T-cell count, ART history and demographic data were obtained. Using a Qiagen kit on a QIAcube, genomic DNA was extracted from unsorted PBMC, with samples processed in batches of 12. Paper-wide results and their limitations: Narrower CDR3 length ranges were observed in HIV repertoires than in controls, and an antigen-experienced repertoire with only a slight naive shift after ART was suggested by the network structure. No data were available on ART adherence, viral resistance or therapy changes, limiting inferences about post-ART repertoire changes. The samples span the years 2004 to 2017, and the ART regimens used may be less effective than current regimens. Starting ART was linked to a significant rise in TRB diversity, yet even with long-term ART the diversity remained significantly lower than in transplant donor controls. Because PBMC availability was limited, only the TCR beta chain was sequenced, with no alpha chain pairing. Expanded TRB clones identified before ART initiation dominated the repertoire at all time points, although this dominance fluctuated and declined in many PLHIV after ART. Because pre-ART samples had limited cell numbers, profiling was done on unsorted PBMC rather than on sorted CD4+ and CD8+ T cells.

Sequencing of the TRB variable region was done with the immunoSEQ hsTCRB v3.0 assay at survey level resolution. A depth of roughly 40,000-55,000 T-cell genomes per sample was targeted for TRB sequencing. Pooled TRB libraries were sequenced on an Illumina MiSeq with a v3 150-cycle kit. In the source study's methods: Repertoire analysis was run in R within a reproducible Nextflow workflow that covered QC, data transformation and analysis. LymphoSeq2, an R package for exploring AIRR-Seq data, was used to implement the custom analyses. A few samples that produced fewer than 5000 total TRB sequences were removed, so fewer than 200 HIV repertoires were analyzed. Of the approximately 190 retained HIV repertoires, about 60 were collected before and 129 after ART initiation. Each repertoire was downsampled to 5000 TRB nucleotide sequences, and summary statistics were averaged across 100 downsampling iterations. Only TRB sequences with CDR3 regions of at least seven amino acids were retained for analysis. A Shannon entropy-derived clonality score and the Gini coefficient were used to measure diversity. In repertoire networks, the top 5000 CDR3 amino acid sequences were linked whenever an edit distance of one separated two sequences. GLIPH2 predicted antigen specificity groups and MHC restriction for TRB CDR3 amino acid sequences. Known CMV, EBV, HIV or tissue antigen associations were flagged by matching CDR3 amino acid sequences against VDJdb and McPAS-TCR. Pre-ART, post-ART and control groups were compared with Wilcoxon signed-rank tests and Holm-Bonferroni correction. The table comes from immuneACCESS by way of TCRdb, which keeps in-frame sequences with V and J called. Part of the clones is missing from these tables; in studies checked, under half for an unresolved V gene and the rest for unknown reasons. V, J and clone size were drawn from that table, and D and trimming were deduced from the DNA. For this sample there are about 37,000 clones; around 83% appear just once. The ten largest account for about 5.9% of the sample.

Notes on this clone: Its cognate antigen has yet to be identified. Base qualities are not provided; no much larger clone lies one nucleotide away.

This sequence originates from a man aged 18-30 years with HIV. Sequenced here: unsorted PBMCs, sampled 1 year after starting antiretroviral therapy.

The DNA sequence follows: TGTGCCAGTAGTCCCGACGGAAACACCATATATTTT. It specifies CASSPDGNTIYF. The rearrangement joined TRBV19 to TRBJ1-3; there is no confident call for the D gene. Looking up the germline V gene (reference sequence) yields CDR1 LNHDA and CDR2 SQIVND. V and J are truncated by 5 bases and 4 bases respectively, leaving an intervening sequence of 6 bases. The CDR3 contains 12 residues, cysteine and phenylalanine counted. Only the CDR3 region is kept as DNA, spanning 36 bases read in frame from base 1.